One and the same sample provided the 9 T cell receptor beta chains below, sequenced in a study of PD-L1 blockade in urothelial cancer. Profiled with immunoSEQ multiplex PCR; TCRdb holds only in-frame clones, not every one. Of about 25,000 clones listed, 82% are singletons. The sample's time point: peripheral blood 6 weeks after treatment start. Source: PBMCs, taken around atezolizumab (anti-PD-L1) treatment. The source of these receptors is a man between 65 and 79 years old with urothelial cancer.

This chain links TRBV5-1 with TRBJ2-1, with 11 bases matching TRBD2. The CDR3 length is 15 residues. The V and J ends lost 6 bases and 9 bases, in that order; junction bases with no gene match: 11. CDR1 and CDR2 from the germline V gene are SGHRS and YFSETQ. In DNA, the CDR3 is TGCGCCAGCACCGAAAATAGCGGGAGGGCTGGTGAGCAGTTCTTC. It codes for CASTENSGRAGEQFF. Together with reference TRBV5-1 and TRBJ2-1, the CDR3 gives the full variable domain: KAGVTQTPRYLIKTRGQQVTLSCSPISGHRSVSWYQQTPGQGLQFLFEYFSETQRNKGNFPGRFSGRQFSNSRSEMNVSTLELGDSALYLCASTENSGRAGEQFFGPGTRLTVL.

The table lists this clone with a count of one. The V gene is TRBV9, the J gene TRBJ2-3, with D possibly being TRBD2 (6 bases). Germline assignment: CDR1 SGDLS and CDR2 YYNGEE. The CDR3 has 15 amino acids. Trimming left V 5 bases short and J 0 bases short, with 13 bases between. The CDR3 coding sequence is TGTGCCAGCAGTGAACTAGCAACTAGCACAGATACGCAGTATTTT. It specifies CASSELATSTDTQYF.

V usage is TRBV19 and J usage is TRBJ1-1; TRBD1 matches at 10 bases. Germline lookup yields CDR1 LNHDA and CDR2 SQIVND (reference sequence). This CDR3 comprises 13 residues. Unmatched junction bases numbered 8, after V lost 4 bases and J lost 12 bases. The CDR3 is CASSTRTGGLSFF. CDR3 DNA: TGTGCCAGTAGTACGCGGACAGGGGGTTTGTCTTTCTTT.

The CDR3: CASSTTSGRFTGELFF. For the CDR3, the DNA is TGTGCCAGCAGCACGACTAGCGGGAGGTTTACCGGGGAGCTGTTTTTT. The chain is built from TRBV9 and TRBJ2-2, with 13 nucleotides matching TRBD2. The CDR3 is 16 amino acids. V trimming: 4 bases; J trimming: 5 bases; junction bases outside the gene matches: 5. Germline V gives CDR1 SGDLS, CDR2 YYNGEE.

This chain uses TRBV7-9 with TRBJ2-2, with a possible D match to TRBD1 (6 bases). CDR3 length: 14 residues. Germline CDR1 SEHNR, CDR2 FQNEAQ (reference sequence). V was clipped by 3 bases and J by 6 bases, with 11 bases between them. CDR3 DNA: TGTGCCAGCAGCTTGGCCGACAGGCCCGGGGAGCTGTTTTTT. Translation: CASSLADRPGELFF.

This clone was observed a handful of times. The genes are TRBV5-4 and TRBJ1-2; the D gene is possibly TRBD1 (6 bases). Germline V gives CDR1 SGHNT, CDR2 YYREEE (reference sequence). The V and J ends lost 0 bases and 7 bases respectively, with 19 bases between them. CDR3 length: 16 amino acids. Here the CDR3 DNA reads TGTGCCAGCAGCTTGGTCGCTATTCGGACAGCATCTGGCTACACCTTC. As protein: CASSLVAIRTASGYTF.

The V gene is TRBV11-2, the J gene TRBJ2-3; D gene unclear. Trimming left V 0 bases short and J 5 bases short, with 6 bases between. Per the germline V gene, CDR1 is SGHAT and CDR2 is FQNNGV. The CDR3 is 13 residues long. This CDR3 reads CASSLDQVDTQYF. For the CDR3, the DNA is TGTGCCAGCAGCTTAGATCAGGTAGATACGCAGTATTTT. Using reference TRBV11-2 and TRBJ2-3 for the parts outside the CDR3, the full variable domain is EAGVAQSPRYKIIEKRQSVAFWCNPISGHATLYWYQQILGQGPKLLIQFQNNGVVDDSQLPKDRFSAERLKGVDSTLKIQPAKLEDSAVYLCASSLDQVDTQYFGPGTRLTVL.

The V gene is TRBV19, the J gene TRBJ1-5, with 7 nucleotides matching TRBD1. Germline V gene lookup returns CDR1 LNHDA and CDR2 SQIVND (reference sequence). The CDR3 spans 15 residues. V gave up 5 bases and J gave up 5 bases; unmatched junction bases: 9. Here the CDR3 reads CASSSRDRAYQPQHF. The CDR3 DNA follows: TGTGCCAGTAGTTCCCGGGACAGAGCATATCAGCCCCAGCATTTT.

The rearrangement uses TRBV6-1 and TRBJ2-1; TRBD2 agrees at 13 bases. With V trimmed by 4 bases and J by 6 bases, 0 bases remained unmatched. CDR1 and CDR2 (germline): MNHNS, SASEGT. CDR3 size: 14 residues. The CDR3 DNA reads as TGTGCCAGCAGTGGACTAGCGGGAGGCAATGAGCAGTTCTTC. It encodes CASSGLAGGNEQFF.